These 14 T cell receptor beta chains came from one sample sequenced in a study of T-cell memory formation after mild COVID-19. Using its own MiXCR run on the 5' RACE reads, TCRdb lists one record per CDR3 protein. The table has approximately 340,000 distinct CDR3 sequences, around a sixth seen once. Sequenced input: PBMCs or a T cell subset sorted from them (not recorded which). These receptors came from a man in his late teens or twenties who had mild COVID-19 (a few samples of this study predate the infection). Cell type and time point are not known.

This clonotype was observed a handful of times. The V and J genes are TRBV2 and TRBJ2-5, with D possibly called TRBD1 or TRBD2 (6 bases each). Germline lookup yields CDR1 SNHLY and CDR2 FYNNEI. With 8 bases removed from V and 5 bases from J, the gap between germline ends came to 18 bases. CDR3 length: 14 residues. DNA of the CDR3: TGTGCCAGCCTTTACGGGGGCACGGGGGAGACCCAGTACTTC. Its translation is CASLYGGTGETQYF.

The chain combines TRBV10-3 with TRBJ1-2, with a tentative D call TRBD1 (5 bases). V shed 6 bases and J shed 7 bases, with 18 bases lying between them. Germline CDR1 ENHRY, CDR2 SYGVKD. CDR3 size: 14 residues. The CDR3 spells CAIRETGRGFGYTF. DNA of the CDR3: TGTGCCATCAGAGAGACGGGTCGGGGGTTTGGCTACACCTTC.

This chain links TRBV20-1 with TRBJ2-3; D is tentatively TRBD1 or TRBD2 (6 bases each). Germline CDR1 DFQATT, CDR2 SNEGSKA (reference sequence). The CDR3 has 14 residues. The germline V and J ends were trimmed by 7 bases and 5 bases, with 19 bases remaining between them. DNA for the CDR3: TGCAGTGTCCCGTACGGGGGCCGGAAAGATACGCAGTATTTT. This sequence encodes CSVPYGGRKDTQYF.

This clonotype was seen a few times. The gene calls are TRBV6-2 or TRBV6-3 and TRBJ2-1; either TRBD1 or TRBD2 may fit D (5 bases each). Deletions cut 6 bases from V and 4 bases from J, with 19 bases between. CDR3 length: 16 amino acids. CDR1 MNHEY and CDR2 SVGEGT come from the germline V gene. As DNA, the CDR3 is TGTGCCAGCAGCCCCTGGTCAGGGAGTCGGTACAATGAGCAGTTCTTC. This codes for CASSPWSGSRYNEQFF.

The genes are TRBV6-6 and TRBJ2-7, with a possible D match to TRBD1 (5 bases). V lost 6 bases and J 4 bases, leaving 19 bases between the germline ends. CDR3 size: 15 residues. The V gene's germline CDR1 is MNHNY and CDR2 SVGAGI (reference sequence). This CDR3 is CASSPGHTKLYEQYV. The CDR3 nucleotides are TGTGCCAGCAGCCCCGGACACACCAAGCTTTACGAGCAGTACGTC.

This clonotype occurred a few times. This chain connects TRBV4-2 to TRBJ1-2, with a weak D call TRBD1 (5 bases). CDR3 length: 16 amino acids. The germline V and J ends were trimmed by 1 base and 4 bases, with 16 bases remaining between them. Germline values: CDR1 LGHNA, CDR2 YNFKEQ. The CDR3 coding sequence is TGTGCCAGCAGCCAAGTTGGGCAGGGTTCAGGCTATGGCTACACCTTC. Its translation: CASSQVGQGSGYGYTF.

This clonotype has more than one count but fewer than ten. The rearrangement links TRBV5-1 to TRBJ2-1; 12 nucleotides align to TRBD2. Looked up from germline, CDR1 is SGHRS and CDR2 is YFSETQ. With V trimmed by 5 bases and J by 1 base, 4 bases remained unmatched. The CDR3 spans 16 residues. CDR3 coding DNA: TGCGCCAGCAGGTCCGGGACTAGCGGGTCCTACAATGAGCAGTTCTTC. Its protein product is CASRSGTSGSYNEQFF.

This chain joins TRBV5-1 and TRBJ2-3; unclear D gene. The CDR3 loop spans 15 amino acids. V dropped 10 bases and J dropped 1 base, with 19 bases sitting between them. Looked up from germline, CDR1 is SGHRS and CDR2 is YFSETQ. The CDR3 protein is CAPIPEFLRTDTQYF. The CDR3 DNA is TGCGCCCCAATACCAGAGTTCCTCCGCACAGATACGCAGTATTTT.

The chain links TRBV20-1 to TRBJ2-5; D is unresolved. This CDR3 has 13 amino acids. CDR1 is DFQATT, CDR2 SNEGSKA, per germline (reference sequence). The V and J ends lost 3 bases and 2 bases respectively, with 10 bases between them. The CDR3 here is CSARMGLQETQYF. DNA for the CDR3: TGCAGTGCTAGGATGGGTCTACAAGAGACCCAGTACTTC.

V gene TRBV30 combines with J gene TRBJ2-5; D gene unclear. The length of the CDR3 is 18 residues. Per the germline V gene, CDR1 is GTSNPN and CDR2 is SVGIG (reference sequence). V was pared by 5 bases and J by 4 bases, with 29 bases between. The CDR3 spells CAWRSQTLPRPSGETQYF. CDR3 sequence (DNA): TGTGCCTGGCGATCCCAGACCTTACCCCGACCCTCCGGAGAGACCCAGTACTTC.

Remarks on this clonotype: Possible read error: a much larger clone is one base away. This sequence joins TRBV4-1 and TRBJ2-2; D is unclear. The CDR3 sequence is 13 residues long. Germline lookup yields CDR1 MGHRA and CDR2 YSYEKL. Trimming removed 0 bases from V and 4 bases from J, with 3 bases in between. CDR3 region: CASSQEFTGELFF. The CDR3 coding sequence is TGCGCCAGCAGCCAAGAATTCACCGGGGAGCTGTTTTTT.

This clonotype was observed a few times. The CDR3 nucleotides are TGCGCCAGCAGCTTGGGTAGCGCGGGGGACTCCTACGAGCAGTACTTC. It is translated as CASSLGSAGDSYEQYF. The chain has TRBV5-1 and TRBJ2-7; 7 positions agree with TRBD2. Losses at the gene ends were 0 bases for V and 0 bases for J; bases not matched to a gene: 6. The CDR3 is made up of 16 amino acids. Germline V gene data show CDR1 as SGHRS and CDR2 as YFSETQ.

The chain employs TRBV5-5 and TRBJ2-5; the match to TRBD1 covers 7 bases. This CDR3 comprises 16 residues. V gave up 4 bases and J gave up 5 bases; unmatched junction bases: 14. CDR1 is SGHKS, CDR2 YYEKEE, per germline (reference sequence). The CDR3, as DNA: TGTGCCAGCAGCCCGAATGATGACAGGGTAGGGGAGACCCAGTACTTC. Encoded protein: CASSPNDDRVGETQYF.

This clonotype was seen more than once but under ten times. The V call is TRBV7-2, the J call TRBJ2-3; 7 positions agree with TRBD1. This CDR3 contains 15 residues. The junction had 9 bases not matched to a gene; V was cut back by 3 bases and J by 6 bases. Germline V CDR1 and CDR2: SGHTA, FQGNSA. CDR3 sequence reads: CASSFRPGGGDTQYF. The CDR3 nucleotides are TGTGCCAGCAGCTTCCGACCAGGGGGTGGTGATACGCAGTATTTT.